This T cell receptor beta chain was sequenced for a study of PD-1 blockade in classical Hodgkin lymphoma. Study-wide results and limits: A reduction in baseline TCR diversity was reportedly seen in newly diagnosed patients relative to healthy donors. Repertoire differences have undefined causes, possibly disease activity or prior therapy.

V lost 6 bases to trimming and J lost 7 bases, with 13 bases between them. The CDR3 has 14 residues. Germline V CDR1 and CDR2: MNHNS, SASEGT. In regard to this clone: The antigen is unknown.

Specified time point: newly diagnosed, previously untreated cHL patient sample. The authors compared against newly diagnosed, untreated classical Hodgkin lymphoma PBMCs. Generated by immunoSEQ multiplex PCR, the TCRdb table keeps only in-frame clones and is missing some. Here the sample spans fewer than 90,000 clones, 85% to 95% being singletons. The chain is built from TRBV6-1 and TRBJ1-6; D is unresolved. What was sequenced was peripheral blood mononuclear cells (PBMCs). The receptor's source is a human donor with classical Hodgkin lymphoma. The CDR3 region is CASRTGTGNSPLHF. DNA of the CDR3: TGTGCCAGCAGGACGGGAACGGGGAATTCACCCCTCCACTTT.